Here is one T cell receptor beta chain with its context. The antigen is undetermined. The PCR employed 60 Vbeta primers together with 13 Jbeta primers. The repertoire was sequenced with immunoSEQ multiplex PCR; TCRdb's copy has only in-frame clones and lacks some. The sample holds fewer than 150,000 clones; approximately 85% are singletons and the top ten take about 7%. Deletions cut 5 bases from V and 3 bases from J, with 14 bases between. Germline values: CDR1 SEHNR, CDR2 FQNEAQ (reference sequence). CDR3 size: 14 residues. The data derive from a study of cytomegalovirus exposure and HLA in healthy donors. General observations from the study: Beyond CMV serostatus, there was no information to go on about immune exposure. Most of the TCR beta V segments (in an earlier analysis) were productive either about 90% or about 30% of the time. In a later analysis, the majority of CMV-associated beta chains seemingly showed HLA restriction.

Material: PBMCs. The receptor was derived from a woman in her thirties in good health and CMV-seropositive. The rearrangement uses TRBV7-9 and TRBJ2-7; weak D call: TRBD2 (6 bases). This chain's CDR3 is CASSPLSGSYEQYF. CDR3 coding DNA: TGTGCCAGCAGCCCCTTATCCGGGAGCTACGAGCAGTACTTC.